This T cell receptor beta chain emerged from a study of T cells after yellow fever vaccination. One entry per CDR3 protein results from TCRdb running MiXCR on the 5' RACE reads. This table holds about 300,000 distinct CDR3 sequences, approximately 8% found once. There are many counts of this clonotype. Its antigen is not known. Study outcomes and limitations: In post-booster samples, most primary-vaccination clones reappeared (approximately 96% CD4, about 90% CD8). Secondary responses were weaker yet peaked faster, day 5 versus 15. Researchers noted that a small share of clonotypes showed up in both CD4 and CD8 compartments.

Trimming took 3 bases from V and 0 from J, leaving 10 bases between them. CDR3 length: 15 amino acids. Germline CDR1 reads SNHLY; CDR2 reads FYNNEI. Here the sequenced sample was CD4+ T cells sorted from PBMCs, taken 5 days after the yellow fever booster vaccination. The V gene is TRBV2, the J gene TRBJ2-3; D is perhaps TRBD1 (6 bases). This clonotype was obtained from a man aged 18-30 years who received the YFV17D yellow fever vaccine. The CDR3 here is CASSDPGQSTDTQYF. The CDR3 DNA sequence: TGTGCCAGCAGTGATCCTGGACAGAGCACAGATACGCAGTATTTT.